In its sample, the clone carrying this T cell receptor beta chain was seen once. The CDR3 length is 17 residues. The germline V gene encodes CDR1 SGHDT and CDR2 YYEEEE. Germline trimming cut 1 base from V and 1 base from J; bases unmatched to any gene: 8. The source of the sample is a study of blood T cell repertoires in COVID-19. Study context: There were acute and convalescent COVID-19 samples, and they came from the United States, Italy and Spain.

The table came from immunoSEQ multiplex PCR; TCRdb's copy has only in-frame clones and leaves some out. Of hundreds of thousands of clones listed, approximately 83% were seen once; the top ten hold less than 2.5%. Sequenced sample: peripheral blood. The clonotype comes from a woman in her twenties or thirties who had recovered from COVID-19. The genes are TRBV5-6 and TRBJ1-5; 7 bases fit TRBD1. The CDR3 sequence: CASSLYFSDRSNQPQHF. CDR3 coding DNA: TGTGCCAGCAGCTTGTACTTTTCGGACAGGAGCAATCAGCCCCAGCATTTT.